This passage covers 21 T cell receptor beta chains from one sample sequenced in a study of cytomegalovirus exposure and HLA in healthy donors. The PCR was carried out with 60 Vbeta primers and 13 Jbeta primers. Clones were read by immunoSEQ multiplex PCR, and TCRdb kept only the in-frame ones, dropping some. The table has some 96,000 clones, roughly 80% seen once. Specimen: PBMCs. All receptors come from a man between 35 and 55 years old in good health and CMV-seropositive.

The J gene is TRBJ2-3, the V gene TRBV9; 10 bases are a match to TRBD2. Germline CDR1 is SGDLS and CDR2 is YYNGEE. This CDR3 is built from 16 residues. V trimming: 3 bases; J trimming: 3 bases; junction bases outside the gene matches: 7. This CDR3 is CASSGGASGRTDTQYF. In nucleotides, the CDR3 is TGTGCCAGCAGCGGGGGGGCTAGCGGGAGAACAGATACGCAGTATTTT. The full variable domain, its missing parts supplied by reference TRBV9 and TRBJ2-3, is DSGVTQTPKHLITATGQRVTLRCSPRSGDLSVYWYQQSLDQGLQFLIQYYNGEERAKGNILERFSAQQFPDLHSELNLSSLELGDSALYFCASSGGASGRTDTQYFGPGTRLTVL.

This chain joins TRBV10-3 and TRBJ1-1, with a tentative D call TRBD1 (5 bases). The CDR3 spans 14 residues. The V gene lost 4 bases and the J gene lost 4 bases, with 13 bases spanning the gap. Germline V gene sequence: CDR1 ENHRY, CDR2 SYGVKD. The CDR3 sequence: CAISGGVIGTEAFF. DNA of the CDR3: TGTGCCATCAGTGGGGGGGTTATAGGCACTGAAGCTTTCTTT.

The table lists this clone with a few counts. The gene calls are TRBV10-3 and TRBJ2-5; D remains ambiguous. Trimming shortened V by 2 bases and J by 2 bases, and 6 bases separated the two germline ends. CDR3 length equals 13 residues. Germline V gene sequence: CDR1 ENHRY, CDR2 SYGVKD. This CDR3 reads CAISENQQETQYF. CDR3 nucleotide sequence: TGTGCCATCAGTGAGAATCAGCAAGAGACCCAGTACTTC.

The rearrangement uses TRBV28 and TRBJ1-1, with D unclear. Per the germline V gene, CDR1 is MDHEN and CDR2 is SYDVKM. CDR3 length: 12 residues. V lost 9 bases, J lost 7 bases, and 15 bases lay in between. Here the CDR3 DNA reads TGTGCCAGTGCGACCGGGTCGGGTGAAGCTTTCTTT. Its translation is CASATGSGEAFF.

This chain connects TRBV7-9 to TRBJ1-4; no firm D call. The CDR3 runs to 15 residues. The germline gives CDR1 SEHNR, CDR2 FQNEAQ (reference sequence). V gave up 5 bases and J gave up 7 bases, with 17 bases separating them. The CDR3 spells CASSPGGGGIEKLFF. DNA for the CDR3: TGTGCCAGCAGCCCTGGAGGAGGAGGGATTGAAAAACTGTTTTTT. The full variable domain, in which reference TRBV7-9 and TRBJ1-4 provide the parts outside the CDR3, is DTGVSQNPRHKITKRGQNVTFRCDPISEHNRLYWYRQTLGQGPEFLTYFQNEAQLEKSRLLSDRFSAERPKGSFSTLEIQRTEQGDSAMYLCASSPGGGGIEKLFFGSGTQLSVL.

V usage is TRBV28 and J usage is TRBJ2-3; possible D gene TRBD2, 5 bases. V lost 5 bases to trimming and J lost 0 bases, with 24 bases between them. The CDR3 runs to 19 residues. Looked up from germline, CDR1 is MDHEN and CDR2 is SYDVKM. DNA of the CDR3: TGTGCCAGCAGTCCACAACCCGGAAGGAGCTCGGGAAGCACAGATACGCAGTATTTT. Residues: CASSPQPGRSSGSTDTQYF.

The chain is built from TRBV4-3 and TRBJ2-3; TRBD1 aligns across 7 bases. CDR1 and CDR2 from the germline V gene are LGHNA and YSLEER. After removal of 0 bases from V and 2 bases from J, the junction contained 5 bases not matched to a gene. The CDR3 is 16 residues long. CDR3 protein: CASSQDRGINTDTQYF. The CDR3, as DNA: TGCGCCAGCAGCCAAGACAGGGGGATAAACACAGATACGCAGTATTTT.

The rearrangement uses TRBV27 and TRBJ2-1, with TRBD2 identical over 10 bases. The V gene's germline CDR1 is MNHEY and CDR2 SMNVEV (reference sequence). V lost 7 bases and J lost 1; bases outside the gene matches: 19. This CDR3 comprises 20 residues. CDR3 coding DNA: TGTGCCAGCACCAAACTGGGGGCTAGCGGGAGCCGGGGATCCTACAATGAGCAGTTCTTC. Residues: CASTKLGASGSRGSYNEQFF.

The gene calls are TRBV9 and TRBJ2-7, with D perhaps TRBD1 (6 bases). The CDR3 extends over 17 amino acids. Trimming pared 4 bases from V and 7 bases from J, leaving 27 bases between. Germline loops: CDR1 SGDLS, CDR2 YYNGEE. CDR3 loop: CASSPGSSGAVKGEQYF. In nucleotides, the CDR3 is TGTGCCAGCAGCCCCGGGTCGTCAGGGGCGGTGAAGGGGGAGCAGTACTTC. The full variable domain, its missing parts supplied by reference TRBV9 and TRBJ2-7, is DSGVTQTPKHLITATGQRVTLRCSPRSGDLSVYWYQQSLDQGLQFLIQYYNGEERAKGNILERFSAQQFPDLHSELNLSSLELGDSALYFCASSPGSSGAVKGEQYFGPGTRLTVT.

The chain recombines TRBV9 with TRBJ2-3, with a possible D match to TRBD1 (5 bases). The CDR3 runs 16 residues. Trimming pared 5 bases from V and 3 bases from J, leaving 19 bases between. CDR1 is SGDLS, CDR2 YYNGEE, per germline. The CDR3 is CASSDIAGIMTDTQYF. CDR3 nucleotides: TGTGCCAGCAGTGACATAGCAGGGATCATGACAGATACGCAGTATTTT. Full variable domain (remainder filled in from reference TRBV9 and TRBJ2-3): DSGVTQTPKHLITATGQRVTLRCSPRSGDLSVYWYQQSLDQGLQFLIQYYNGEERAKGNILERFSAQQFPDLHSELNLSSLELGDSALYFCASSDIAGIMTDTQYFGPGTRLTVL.

V gene TRBV6-1 combines with J gene TRBJ2-5, with TRBD2 identical over 8 bases. J gave up 4 bases and V 4 bases, and 8 bases lay outside the gene matches. The germline gives CDR1 MNHNS, CDR2 SASEGT. CDR3 size: 15 residues. CDR3 loop: CASSGYRLAIETQYF. In DNA, the CDR3 is TGTGCCAGCAGTGGATACAGACTAGCGATAGAGACCCAGTACTTC.

The J gene is TRBJ2-5, the V gene TRBV5-1; the D gene is possibly TRBD2 (6 bases). Germline lookup yields CDR1 SGHRS and CDR2 YFSETQ. Trimming removed 4 bases from V and 5 bases from J, with 15 bases in between. The CDR3 is 14 residues long. CDR3 DNA sequence: TGCGCCAGCAGCGCCAGCGGGCTGGGGGAGACCCAGTACTTC. Translated: CASSASGLGETQYF.

V is TRBV29-1 and J is TRBJ1-2; 8 bases align to TRBD1. V shed 7 bases, J shed 7 bases, and the junction held 8 bases outside the gene matches. Per the germline V gene, CDR1 is SQVTM and CDR2 is ANQGSEA. This CDR3 contains 12 residues. The CDR3 nucleotides read TGCAGCGGAGCACAGGGGGGAGGTGGCTACACCTTC. Protein sequence: CSGAQGGGGYTF.

V usage is TRBV27 and J usage is TRBJ1-6; 10 nucleotides line up with TRBD1. Germline assignment: CDR1 MNHEY and CDR2 SMNVEV (reference sequence). V was clipped by 5 bases and J by 14 bases; unmatched bases: 12. The CDR3 totals 15 residues. The CDR3 DNA sequence: TGTGCCAGCAGTCCCATGGGACAGGGGAGGATCTCCCTCCACTTT. Amino acid sequence: CASSPMGQGRISLHF.

The sample holds a few counts of this clone. This rearrangement joins TRBV7-2 to TRBJ1-1; D is perhaps TRBD1 (6 bases). The germline CDR1 and CDR2 sequences are SGHTA and FQGNSA. This CDR3 region has 15 residues. V was pared by 0 bases and J by 5 bases, with 13 bases between. This chain's CDR3 is CASSLARFRGTEAFF. CDR3 sequence (DNA): TGTGCCAGCAGCTTAGCTCGGTTTAGGGGGACTGAAGCTTTCTTT.

This clone has just one count. V is TRBV19 and J is TRBJ2-7, with 8 bases aligning to TRBD1. Looked up from germline, CDR1 is LNHDA and CDR2 is SQIVND (reference sequence). The junction had 5 bases not matched to a gene; V was cut back by 1 base and J by 3 bases. The CDR3 is 15 amino acids. The CDR3 reads CASSIALGQGYEQYF. In DNA, the CDR3 is TGTGCCAGTAGTATAGCCCTTGGACAGGGCTACGAGCAGTACTTC.

The chain has TRBV6-5 and TRBJ2-3; possibly TRBD1 for D (5 bases). The V and J ends lost 5 bases and 1 base respectively, with 7 bases between them. Germline V gene sequence: CDR1 MNHEY, CDR2 SVGAGI. The CDR3 contains 13 residues. Written as DNA, the CDR3 is TGTGCCAGCAGTACGACAGGCACAGATACGCAGTATTTT. As protein: CASSTTGTDTQYF.

This clone was seen more than once but under ten times. The rearrangement uses TRBV7-9 and TRBJ2-1; no clear D. In germline, CDR1 is SEHNR, CDR2 FQNEAQ (reference sequence). The CDR3 loop spans 11 amino acids. Between the trimmed V and J ends, which lost 5 bases and 9 bases, there was a span of 8 bases. In nucleotides, the CDR3 is TGTGCCAGCAGCCGGCGCGGTGAGCAGTTCTTC. Translation gives CASSRRGEQFF.

This chain connects TRBV27 to TRBJ2-7; 11 bases are shared with TRBD2. This CDR3 comprises 16 residues. Germline V lookup: CDR1 MNHEY, CDR2 SMNVEV (reference sequence). Trimming cost V 3 bases and J 4 bases; bases outside gene matches: 8. In DNA form, the CDR3 reads TGTGCCAGCAGTTTCTTAGGTAGCGGGGGGGTATACGAGCAGTACTTC. Protein sequence: CASSFLGSGGVYEQYF.

Turning to this clone: One junction end disagrees with the germline gene, perhaps due to a read error. This rearrangement joins TRBV6-1 to TRBJ2-1; 7 bases are shared with TRBD1. This CDR3 comprises 11 residues. Germline V gene data show CDR1 as MNHNS and CDR2 as SASEGT. DNA for the CDR3: TGTGCCAGCAGTGATACAGGGGCTTGGGTCTTC. Its protein product is CASSDTGAWVF.

This chain connects TRBV6-1 to TRBJ2-7, with TRBD1 as a possible D gene (5 bases). The CDR3 extends over 13 amino acids. Germline V CDR1 and CDR2: MNHNS, SASEGT. Trimming cost V 4 bases and J 3 bases, with 10 bases left between them. CDR3 nucleotide sequence: TGTGCCAGCAGTGCCCAGGGCAACTACGAGCAGTACTTC. Protein: CASSAQGNYEQYF.